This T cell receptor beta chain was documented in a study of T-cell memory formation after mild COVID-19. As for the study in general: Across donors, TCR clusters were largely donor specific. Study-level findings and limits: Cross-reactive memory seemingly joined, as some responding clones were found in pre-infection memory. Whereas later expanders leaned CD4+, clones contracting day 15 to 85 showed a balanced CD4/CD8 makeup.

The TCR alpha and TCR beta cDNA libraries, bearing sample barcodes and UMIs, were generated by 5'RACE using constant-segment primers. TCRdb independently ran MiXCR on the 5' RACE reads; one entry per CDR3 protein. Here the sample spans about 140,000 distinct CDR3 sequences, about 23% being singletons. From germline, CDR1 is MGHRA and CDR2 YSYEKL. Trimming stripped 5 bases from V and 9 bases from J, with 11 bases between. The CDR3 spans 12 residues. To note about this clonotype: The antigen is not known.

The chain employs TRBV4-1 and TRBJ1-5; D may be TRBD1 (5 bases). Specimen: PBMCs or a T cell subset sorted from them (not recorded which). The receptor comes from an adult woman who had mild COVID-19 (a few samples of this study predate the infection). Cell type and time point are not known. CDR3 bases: TGCGCCAGCAGCACCGGGGGTTCGCCCCAGCATTTT. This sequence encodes CASSTGGSPQHF.